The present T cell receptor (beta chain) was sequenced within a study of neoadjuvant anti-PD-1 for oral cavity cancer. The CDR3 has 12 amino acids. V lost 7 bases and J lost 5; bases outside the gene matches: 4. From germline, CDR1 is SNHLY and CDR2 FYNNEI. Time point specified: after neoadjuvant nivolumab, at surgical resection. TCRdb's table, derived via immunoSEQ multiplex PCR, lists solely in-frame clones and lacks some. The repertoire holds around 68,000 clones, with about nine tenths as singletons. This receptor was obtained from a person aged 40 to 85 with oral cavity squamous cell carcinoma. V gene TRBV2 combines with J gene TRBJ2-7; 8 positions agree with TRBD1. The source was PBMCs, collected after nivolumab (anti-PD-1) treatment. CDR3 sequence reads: CASTLTGDEQYF. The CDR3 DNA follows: TGTGCCAGCACCCTGACAGGGGACGAGCAGTACTTC.